This TCR beta chain was recovered during a study of CD8 T cells in Susac syndrome. CD8+ and CD4+ T cells circulating in blood were sequenced for TCR beta. Patients with Susac syndrome fulfilled recently defined diagnostic criteria for definite or probable disease. When the RNA was reverse transcribed, random hexamers were used with an input of about 0.45 to 1 ug. The TCR beta CDR3 was amplified by immunoSEQ multiplex PCR across 54 Vbeta, 13 Jbeta. Each CDR3 protein is one row after TCRdb ran MiXCR on the immunoSEQ multiplex PCR reads. The sample has 70,000 to 100,000 distinct CDR3 sequences; roughly 96% are singletons. The CDR3 has 13 residues. V was shortened by 2 bases and J by 0 bases, with 5 bases between the two germline ends. Germline values: CDR1 SGHDN, CDR2 FVKESK.

The origin of this receptor is a human donor with Susac syndrome. Sequenced material: CD8+ T cells from PBMCs. The J gene is TRBJ2-7, the V gene TRBV14; D remains unclear. In DNA, the CDR3 is TGTGCCAGCAGCCAAACCAGCTCCTACGAGCAGTACTTC. The encoded protein is CASSQTSSYEQYF.